This T cell receptor (beta chain) originates from a study of T cell responses to AZD1222 COVID-19 vaccine. In the study overall: Timing groups of about 4 and about 12 weeks for second doses were pooled.

Generated by immunoSEQ multiplex PCR, the TCRdb table keeps only in-frame clones and is missing some. Among some 100,000 clones, about 87% were seen once, and the ten largest hold 1.8%. CDR3 length: 13 amino acids. The V end was cut by 2 bases, the J end by 4 bases, with 7 bases between. CDR1 is SGHTA and CDR2 is FQGTGA in the germline V gene. Worth noting for this clone: The target antigen is unknown.

Study-wide results and caveats: Clonal diversity was possibly underestimated, and the donors were mostly white British, with more females. Close to half of all spike-specific TCRs reportedly target regions of the variants that are unmutated. Repertoires were sampled only after the peak T cell response.

The sample consisted of peripheral blood, taken on day 0 of AZD1222 vaccination. This TCR was sampled from an adult in good health. The V and J genes are TRBV7-3 and TRBJ2-3; D is unclear. CDR3 in DNA: TGTGCCAGCAGCTTACAGGACGCAGATACGCAGTATTTT. Encoded protein: CASSLQDADTQYF.